The rows below give T cell receptor beta chains drawn from one sample of a study of somatic mutations in cytotoxic T cells in rheumatoid arthritis. Sequenced by immunoSEQ multiplex PCR; TCRdb stores in-frame clones only, minus some. The data hold around 15,000 clones, with about four fifths observed a single time. What was sequenced was CD8+ T cells sorted from blood. The receptors here all came from an adult with rheumatoid arthritis. Each CDR3 is given with its conserved first and last residue. Each record gives: J gene, CDR3 length, V gene, clone size, D gene, CDR3 DNA, CDR3 protein. D genes are given only for firm matches. Size tells how often a clone was seen (once, few, many) or the class of an expanded clone, and some rows leave it out.

TRBJ1-2 | 13 | TRBV6-6 | few | . | TGTGCCAGCAGTTACGGGGCCGGGGATGGCTACACCTTC | CASSYGAGDGYTF
TRBJ2-7 | 13 | TRBV5-1 | medium-sized | . | TGCGCCAGCAGCTTGGACAGGGACGGCGAGCAGTACTTC | CASSLDRDGEQYF
TRBJ2-3 | 16 | TRBV27 | . | . | TGTGCCAGCAGTTTATCGATCCAGGGTAGCACAGATACGCAGTATTTT | CASSLSIQGSTDTQYF
TRBJ2-1 | 15 | TRBV19 | . | . | TGTGCCAGTAGTATAGATGACGGGAATAGAAATGAGCAGTTCTTC | CASSIDDGNRNEQFF
TRBJ2-1 | 13 | TRBV7-6 | . | . | TGTGCCAGCAGCTTAGTTTCCTACAATGAGCAGTTCTTC | CASSLVSYNEQFF
TRBJ2-1 | 14 | TRBV19 | once | . | TGTGCCAGTACCCCGTATTCCTCCTACAATGAGCAGTTCTTC | CASTPYSSYNEQFF
TRBJ1-5 | 15 | TRBV19 | . | . | TGTGCCAGTAGTATATCGGTTTATAGCAATCAGCCCCAGCATTTT | CASSISVYSNQPQHF
TRBJ2-3 | 13 | TRBV4-2 | . | . | TGTGCCAGCGCGCAGACTAGCACAGATACGCAGTATTTT | CASAQTSTDTQYF
TRBJ2-2 | 17 | TRBV29-1 | . | TRBD2 | TGCAGCGTTGTTAAGCTAGCGGGGTCCTACGACACCGGGGAGCTGTTTTTT | CSVVKLAGSYDTGELFF
TRBJ1-3 | 17 | TRBV9 | . | . | TGTGCCAGCAGCGTAGGGACGGCCAAGGGGAGAGGAAACACCATATATTTT | CASSVGTAKGRGNTIYF
TRBJ2-2 | 18 | TRBV4-3 | once | TRBD2 | TGCGCCAGCAGCCAAGATTTGACTAGCGGGAGGAGTGCCGGGGAGCTGTTTTTT | CASSQDLTSGRSAGELFF
TRBJ2-1 | 17 | TRBV11-2 | medium-sized | TRBD2 | TGTGCCAGCAGCTGGAGCCCGGCGGGAGGGCCCTACAATGAGCAGTTCTTC | CASSWSPAGGPYNEQFF
TRBJ2-2 | 16 | TRBV7-6 | . | TRBD2 | TGTGCCAGCAGCTTTTTTACTAGCGGGAGTAGCGGGGAGCTGTTTTTT | CASSFFTSGSSGELFF
TRBJ2-7 | 16 | TRBV5-1 | . | TRBD2 | TGCGCCAGCAGCCCGGTACAGGGACTAGACTCCTACGAGCAGTACTTC | CASSPVQGLDSYEQYF
TRBJ2-7 | 17 | TRBV11-2 | . | TRBD2 | TGTGCCAGCAGCCGGGGGACTAGCGGGAGGGGCTCCTACGAGCAGTACTTC | CASSRGTSGRGSYEQYF
TRBJ2-7 | 16 | TRBV27 | . | . | TGTGCCAGCAGTTTAATTGCGGGCTCAGCCTCCTACGAGCAGTACTTC | CASSLIAGSASYEQYF
TRBJ1-2 | 14 | TRBV9 | . | TRBD1 | TGTGCCAGCAGCCCCGACAGGGAAGACTATGGCTACACCTTC | CASSPDREDYGYTF
TRBJ2-1 | 12 | TRBV5-1 | . | . | TGCGCCAGCAGCTTCAGGTGGGATGAGCAGTTCTTC | CASSFRWDEQFF
TRBJ2-6 | 19 | TRBV7-9 | . | TRBD2 | TGTGCCAGCAGCTTAGCTCTGAGGGCGGGAGGGGATGGGGCCAACGTCCTGACTTTC | CASSLALRAGGDGANVLTF
TRBJ1-2 | 13 | TRBV9 | . | . | TGTGCCAGCAGCGTAGGCAGGGGCTATGGCTACACCTTC | CASSVGRGYGYTF
TRBJ1-1 | 16 | TRBV25-1 | few | TRBD1 | TGTGCCAGCAGTGAAACCCAGGGGGCGCGACGCACTGAAGCTTTCTTT | CASSETQGARRTEAFF
TRBJ2-7 | 16 | TRBV7-6 | . | TRBD2 | TGTGCCAGCAGCTTAGGTCCGGGACTAGGTAACTACGAGCAGTACTTC | CASSLGPGLGNYEQYF